The entry below gives a single TCR beta chain sequence along with its context. The antigen this receptor binds is unknown. Per-nucleotide qualities are absent, and no much larger clonotype sits a single base away. This entry belongs to a study of a mutant IDH1 vaccine in newly diagnosed glioma (dated by TCRdb to about 2021). Background on the whole study: Across visits V03 through V10, patients got a total of eight vaccinations, given in weeks 1, 3, 5, 7, 11, 15, 19 and 23. Of the roughly 30 treated patients, 62.5% were male and roughly 38% were female, and a mean age of about 37 years was recorded. Peripheral blood samples were drawn at six visits, namely V03 (baseline), V05, V07, V10, V12 and V13. For exploratory analyses, roughly 25 treated patients had longitudinal TCRB deep sequencing done wherever samples were available. Vaccination was initiated 4-6 weeks after radiotherapy alone, or concurrently with temozolomide cycles in the chemotherapy-containing groups. Before enrollment, patients had received standard therapy of radiotherapy alone, temozolomide alone, or radiochemotherapy with temozolomide; most received the combination.

The CDR3 sequence holds 13 residues, the cysteine and phenylalanine included. Only the CDR3 portion is preserved as DNA: 39 bases, with reading frame beginning at the first base. V lost 5 bases and J lost 4 bases; the stretch between them is 11 bases long. As encoded in the germline V gene, CDR1 is SGHDN while CDR2 is FVKESK. The full study reports these points: The authors stated that sample limitations prevented analyses of patient blood samples from being reproduced. No apparent relationship was observed between pseudoprogression and alterations in the top peripheral T cell clonotypes detected by TCRB sequencing. Vaccine-induced immune responses across multiple MHC alleles were detected in approximately 94% of patients. Selection of PBMC samples for TCRB deep sequencing was based on availability.

The library came from the immunoSEQ multiplex PCR assay. The hsTCRB Kit was used according to the manufacturer's protocol to amplify rearranged TCR beta chain sequences. An Illumina MiSeq was used to sequence the TCRB libraries. In the paper's pipeline: The kit vendor's proprietary platform handled demultiplexing, trimming and gene mapping. In TCRdb, the immuneACCESS table is reduced to in-frame sequences with V and J assigned. These tables do not hold every clone; where another copy was compared, an unresolved V gene accounts for under half, and the others remain unexplained. V and J calls and clone size are given by that table; D and trimming were obtained from the DNA. In all, the sample holds under 85,000 clones, and approximately 85% of those were seen once. The leading ten clones occupy roughly 0.81% of the sample. Interpreted using the paper, the time point label stands for: week 23, last vaccination. Each vaccine dose, consisting of 300 ug of a 20-mer mutant IDH1 peptide in Montanide, was administered subcutaneously with topical imiquimod. The donors had newly diagnosed IDH1-mutant astrocytomas of WHO grade 3 or 4 that showed loss of nuclear ATRX. The samples were drawn from NOA16, a multicentre, single-arm, open-label phase I trial in Germany that tested a mutant IDH1 peptide vaccine in humans for the first time. Genomic DNA for TCRB sequencing was extracted from EDTA blood using the DNeasy Blood and Tissue Kit.

The sample here was PBMCs, taken from a glioma patient whose treatment included an IDH1 peptide vaccine. The sequence was collected from a woman aged 45-65 years with glioma. The rearranged segments are TRBV14 and TRBJ1-2; a tentative D match to TRBD1 spans 5 bases. The CDR3 region: CASSDDRRYGYTF. The nucleotides are TGTGCCAGCAGCGATGACAGACGCTATGGCTACACCTTC.